The rows below give T cell receptor beta chains drawn from one sample of a study of T cells in Graves' hyperthyroidism and ophthalmopathy. Each CDR3 protein gets one entry after TCRdb re-called the multiplex PCR reads with MiXCR. Of a few hundred thousand distinct CDR3 sequences listed, about 15% are singletons. The sequenced sample consisted of blood. The source of these receptors is a woman in her thirties or forties with Graves' hyperthyroidism. The CDR3 runs from the conserved cysteine through the conserved F or W. The order of the fields is D gene, CDR3 length, J gene, clone size, V gene, CDR3 DNA, CDR3 protein. The D gene is left open where the match is weak. Clone size, where shown, is once, few, many, or a class for clones that have expanded.

d_gene: .
len: 17
j_gene: TRBJ2-5
abundance: many
v_gene: TRBV6-2/TRBV6-3
CDR3nt: TGTGCCAGCAGCGATCTACCGGGACGGAGGATCATGGAGACCCAGTACTTC
CDR3aa: CASSDLPGRRIMETQYF

d_gene: .
len: 13
j_gene: TRBJ1-1
abundance: few
v_gene: TRBV10-2
CDR3nt: TGCGCCAGCCGAGACAGAACGAACACTGAAGCTTTCTTT
CDR3aa: CASRDRTNTEAFF

d_gene: .
len: 15
j_gene: TRBJ2-3
abundance: few
v_gene: TRBV6-1
CDR3nt: TGTGCCAGCAGTGGACGAGGTCCCGGAACAGATACGCAGTATTTT
CDR3aa: CASSGRGPGTDTQYF

d_gene: .
len: 14
j_gene: TRBJ2-7
abundance: .
v_gene: TRBV28
CDR3nt: TGTGCCAGCAGCCCCGGGCCTCGGACAGACGAGCAGTACTTC
CDR3aa: CASSPGPRTDEQYF

d_gene: .
len: 12
j_gene: TRBJ1-1
abundance: .
v_gene: TRBV10-1
CDR3nt: TGCGCCAGCAGTGAGCCTCCCGGGGAAGCTTTCTTT
CDR3aa: CASSEPPGEAFF

d_gene: .
len: 15
j_gene: TRBJ2-5
abundance: .
v_gene: TRBV5-1
CDR3nt: TGCGCCAGCAGAAGGGCGGAGGGGATACAAGAGACCCAGTACTTC
CDR3aa: CASRRAEGIQETQYF

d_gene: .
len: 14
j_gene: TRBJ2-7
abundance: few
v_gene: TRBV7-9
CDR3nt: TGTGCCAGCAGCCCCCTTCTAGCCGGCGACGAGCAGTACTTC
CDR3aa: CASSPLLAGDEQYF

d_gene: .
len: 15
j_gene: TRBJ2-5
abundance: many
v_gene: TRBV15
CDR3nt: TGTGCCACCAGCAGAGCAAAGCGAACCCAAGAGACCCAGTACTTC
CDR3aa: CATSRAKRTQETQYF

d_gene: TRBD1
len: 14
j_gene: TRBJ2-7
abundance: many
v_gene: TRBV30
CDR3nt: TGTGCCTGGAGTGACGGGACAGGGCTCAACGAGCAGTACTTC
CDR3aa: CAWSDGTGLNEQYF

d_gene: TRBD2
len: 15
j_gene: TRBJ2-3
abundance: .
v_gene: TRBV24-1
CDR3nt: TGTGCCACCAGTGATAAAAGCGGGAACCTGGATACGCAGTATTTT
CDR3aa: CATSDKSGNLDTQYF

d_gene: TRBD2
len: 16
j_gene: TRBJ2-2
abundance: many
v_gene: TRBV27
CDR3nt: TGTGCCAGCAGACGACTAGCGGGAGGATTTGGCGGGGAGCTGTTTTTT
CDR3aa: CASRRLAGGFGGELFF

d_gene: TRBD2
len: 15
j_gene: TRBJ2-2
abundance: .
v_gene: TRBV27
CDR3nt: TGTGCCAGCCAAAGGGCGGGAGGGCGTTTCGGGGAGCTGTTTTTT
CDR3aa: CASQRAGGRFGELFF

d_gene: .
len: 15
j_gene: TRBJ2-7
abundance: few
v_gene: TRBV5-1
CDR3nt: TGCGCCAGCAGCTTGGAGGGACCAACGGCCGGGGAGCAGTACTTC
CDR3aa: CASSLEGPTAGEQYF

d_gene: .
len: 14
j_gene: TRBJ2-2
abundance: once
v_gene: TRBV24-1
CDR3nt: TGTGCCACCAGTGATCCTCTGTTGACCGGGGAGCTGTTTTTT
CDR3aa: CATSDPLLTGELFF

d_gene: .
len: 14
j_gene: TRBJ2-2
abundance: .
v_gene: TRBV7-3
CDR3nt: TGTGCCAGCAGCTTTGAACCAAACACCGGGGAGCTGTTTTTT
CDR3aa: CASSFEPNTGELFF

d_gene: TRBD1
len: 15
j_gene: TRBJ2-5
abundance: once
v_gene: TRBV9
CDR3nt: TGTGCCAGCAGCGTAGGGCAGGGGGCTTTGGAGACCCAGTACTTC
CDR3aa: CASSVGQGALETQYF

d_gene: .
len: 15
j_gene: TRBJ2-3
abundance: few
v_gene: TRBV3-1
CDR3nt: TGTGCCAGCAGCCAACCTACAGGGTTGGTGGATACGCAGTATTTT
CDR3aa: CASSQPTGLVDTQYF

d_gene: .
len: 16
j_gene: TRBJ2-1
abundance: few
v_gene: TRBV6-5
CDR3nt: TGTGCCAGCAGTTATCGTAGCGGAGCCAACTACAATGAGCAGTTCTTC
CDR3aa: CASSYRSGANYNEQFF

d_gene: TRBD1
len: 15
j_gene: TRBJ1-1
abundance: few
v_gene: TRBV20-1
CDR3nt: TGCAGTGCTAGGACGGGGGGACAGTGGAACACTGAAGCTTTCTTT
CDR3aa: CSARTGGQWNTEAFF

d_gene: TRBD2
len: 16
j_gene: TRBJ2-7
abundance: few
v_gene: TRBV5-5
CDR3nt: TGTGCCAGCAGCTTGGAAGCGGGAGTCAACTCCTACGAGCAGTACTTC
CDR3aa: CASSLEAGVNSYEQYF

d_gene: TRBD2
len: 14
j_gene: TRBJ2-1
abundance: many
v_gene: TRBV28
CDR3nt: TGTGCCAGTCGAACTAGCGGGGCCTACAATGAGCAGTTCTTC
CDR3aa: CASRTSGAYNEQFF

d_gene: .
len: 15
j_gene: TRBJ2-2
abundance: .
v_gene: TRBV19
CDR3nt: TGTGCCAGTAGTTACCTGGCAGAGGTCACCGGGGAGCTGTTTTTT
CDR3aa: CASSYLAEVTGELFF

d_gene: .
len: 16
j_gene: TRBJ2-3
abundance: once
v_gene: TRBV4-1
CDR3nt: TGCACCAGCAGCCAAGGACCAGCGACTAGCACAGATACGCAGTATTTT
CDR3aa: CTSSQGPATSTDTQYF

d_gene: TRBD1
len: 15
j_gene: TRBJ1-1
abundance: many
v_gene: TRBV5-1
CDR3nt: TGCGCCAGCAGCCCCACAGGGGAATCGAACACTGAAGCTTTCTTT
CDR3aa: CASSPTGESNTEAFF

d_gene: TRBD1
len: 16
j_gene: TRBJ2-1
abundance: few
v_gene: TRBV27
CDR3nt: TGTGCCAGCAGTTTTTCCGGGCAGGGGGCCGACAATGAGCAGTTCTTC
CDR3aa: CASSFSGQGADNEQFF

d_gene: .
len: 16
j_gene: TRBJ1-3
abundance: .
v_gene: TRBV6-1
CDR3nt: TGTGCCAGCAGTGAGACCCGCCGGACAGTAGGAAACACCATATATTTT
CDR3aa: CASSETRRTVGNTIYF

d_gene: .
len: 12
j_gene: TRBJ1-5
abundance: many
v_gene: TRBV12-3/TRBV12-4
CDR3nt: TGTGCCAGCAGTTTGGAGGTCAGAGCCCAGCATTTT
CDR3aa: CASSLEVRAQHF

d_gene: TRBD2
len: 15
j_gene: TRBJ2-5
abundance: few
v_gene: TRBV6-2/TRBV6-3
CDR3nt: TGTGCCAGCAGTTACCTGGGACTAGAGGTGAAGACCCAGTACTTC
CDR3aa: CASSYLGLEVKTQYF

d_gene: TRBD2
len: 17
j_gene: TRBJ2-3
abundance: .
v_gene: TRBV7-2
CDR3nt: TGTGCCAGCAGCTCAACCAGACTAGCGGGATTCACAGATACGCAGTATTTT
CDR3aa: CASSSTRLAGFTDTQYF

d_gene: .
len: 15
j_gene: TRBJ2-3
abundance: .
v_gene: TRBV10-3
CDR3nt: TGTGCCATCAGTGAGTCCTCTATTTTCCCAGATACGCAGTATTTT
CDR3aa: CAISESSIFPDTQYF

d_gene: .
len: 14
j_gene: TRBJ2-2
abundance: few
v_gene: TRBV10-2
CDR3nt: TGCGCCAGCCGGCGGGTCGCGAACACCGGGGAGCTGTTTTTT
CDR3aa: CASRRVANTGELFF

d_gene: .
len: 11
j_gene: TRBJ1-3
abundance: few
v_gene: TRBV29-1
CDR3nt: TGCAGCATGGAGTCTGGAAACACCATATATTTT
CDR3aa: CSMESGNTIYF

d_gene: TRBD1
len: 12
j_gene: TRBJ2-4
abundance: many
v_gene: TRBV20-1
CDR3nt: TGCAGTGCTAGAGTTGACAGGGACATTCAGTACTTC
CDR3aa: CSARVDRDIQYF

d_gene: .
len: 16
j_gene: TRBJ2-3
abundance: .
v_gene: TRBV3-1
CDR3nt: TGTGCCAGCAGCCTATATCCGGGACTGCCCGGAGATACGCAGTATTTT
CDR3aa: CASSLYPGLPGDTQYF

d_gene: .
len: 16
j_gene: TRBJ2-3
abundance: many
v_gene: TRBV12-3/TRBV12-4
CDR3nt: TGTGCCAGCAGTACACCCGGGACTCCAGAGTGGAATACGCAGTATTTT
CDR3aa: CASSTPGTPEWNTQYF

d_gene: TRBD1
len: 15
j_gene: TRBJ2-3
abundance: many
v_gene: TRBV5-1
CDR3nt: TGCGCCAGCCGAAGGGACAGGGGGCACACAGATACGCAGTATTTT
CDR3aa: CASRRDRGHTDTQYF

d_gene: .
len: 14
j_gene: TRBJ2-2
abundance: many
v_gene: TRBV3-1
CDR3nt: TGTGCCAGCACCGGTAGCGGAGGGTCCGGGGAGCTGTTTTTT
CDR3aa: CASTGSGGSGELFF

d_gene: TRBD1
len: 17
j_gene: TRBJ1-1
abundance: many
v_gene: TRBV28
CDR3nt: TGTGCCAGCAGTTTACCAGCAGGGGGCCATGGGAACACTGAAGCTTTCTTT
CDR3aa: CASSLPAGGHGNTEAFF

d_gene: TRBD1
len: 16
j_gene: TRBJ2-6
abundance: few
v_gene: TRBV29-1
CDR3nt: TGCAGCGTTTACCTCGGGACAGGGTCTGGGGCCAACGTCCTGACTTTC
CDR3aa: CSVYLGTGSGANVLTF

d_gene: TRBD2
len: 20
j_gene: TRBJ2-7
abundance: many
v_gene: TRBV10-3
CDR3nt: TGTGCCATCAGTGAGTCGACGGGGCTAGCGGGAGGGAAGAACTCCTACGAGCAGTACTTC
CDR3aa: CAISESTGLAGGKNSYEQYF

d_gene: TRBD1
len: 15
j_gene: TRBJ2-7
abundance: few
v_gene: TRBV27
CDR3nt: TGTGCCAGCAGTTCCCCTGACAGGGTTTTCTACGAGCAGTACTTC
CDR3aa: CASSSPDRVFYEQYF

d_gene: TRBD2
len: 20
j_gene: TRBJ2-3
abundance: many
v_gene: TRBV12-5
CDR3nt: TGTGCTAGTAGTACAATCAACCCGGGACTAGCGGGAGTCAACACAGATACGCAGTATTTT
CDR3aa: CASSTINPGLAGVNTDTQYF

d_gene: .
len: 12
j_gene: TRBJ1-1
abundance: many
v_gene: TRBV7-2
CDR3nt: TGTGCCAGCAGACCAATCGGGGGGCACGCTTTCTTT
CDR3aa: CASRPIGGHAFF

d_gene: .
len: 13
j_gene: TRBJ2-3
abundance: many
v_gene: TRBV7-2
CDR3nt: TGTGCCAGCAGCTTAGCGATAGCAGATACGCAGTATTTT
CDR3aa: CASSLAIADTQYF

d_gene: TRBD1
len: 16
j_gene: TRBJ1-2
abundance: many
v_gene: TRBV7-6
CDR3nt: TGTGCCAGCAGCTTAGGCATAGGGGGCACGGACTATGGCTACACCTTC
CDR3aa: CASSLGIGGTDYGYTF

d_gene: .
len: 15
j_gene: TRBJ2-7
abundance: .
v_gene: TRBV19
CDR3nt: TGTGCCAGTAGTATGGTTCAGGGGCACTCCTACGAGCAGTACTTC
CDR3aa: CASSMVQGHSYEQYF

d_gene: TRBD1
len: 15
j_gene: TRBJ2-5
abundance: many
v_gene: TRBV28
CDR3nt: TGTGCCAGCAGCCCGGGACAGGGTAACGAAAAGACCCAGTACTTC
CDR3aa: CASSPGQGNEKTQYF

d_gene: .
len: 15
j_gene: TRBJ1-3
abundance: many
v_gene: TRBV28
CDR3nt: TGTGCCAGCAGTTTAAGTTACGGAAAGGGAAACACCATATATTTT
CDR3aa: CASSLSYGKGNTIYF

d_gene: .
len: 15
j_gene: TRBJ1-6
abundance: .
v_gene: TRBV19
CDR3nt: TGTGCCAGTACCCGGACAGCCTCATCAGATTCACCCCTCCACTTT
CDR3aa: CASTRTASSDSPLHF